This T cell receptor (beta chain) was retrieved from a study of cytomegalovirus exposure and HLA in healthy donors listed by TCRdb under 2017. At the level of the whole study: An earlier analysis of approximately 640 of the donors reported 250 to 300 Gb of sequence data and approximately 110 million unique TCR beta sequences from about 200 million T cells. Roughly 300 gigabases of sequencing data and 70 million to 85 million unique TCR sequences were included in an early release covering about 700 HLA-typed donors. The genetic ancestry cluster associated with self-reported Caucasian donors included 81% of the roughly 410 genotyped donors. The study aimed to test whether cataloging public T cell receptors could reveal signatures of past pathogen exposure. The study profiled the T cell repertoires of approximately 700 subjects by immunosequencing and related them to cytomegalovirus serostatus. In addition to the first cohort of 666 subjects, a separate validation cohort of 120 different subjects was used. To predict cytomegalovirus infection status, the study combined high-throughput TCR immunosequencing, statistical association of individual TCRs with disease status, and machine learning. A later analysis re-analyzed previously published TCR beta repertoires from 500 to 700 donors and added high-resolution HLA genotyping to study TCR occurrence patterns. Rather than using new phenotypic data, the later analysis identified candidate immune exposures from TCR beta sequences and from how often those sequences occurred across donors. In an earlier analysis of roughly 540 of the donors, high-throughput TCR beta sequencing was used to judge whether each TCR beta V gene segment behaved as functional or pseudogenic. Alongside the repertoire data, information on donor age, sex, ethnicity and CMV serostatus was compiled. In a later genetic analysis, genome-wide SNP genotypes for about three fifths of the roughly 670 donors were used, and that subset was treated as a discovery cohort. All discovery cohort repertoires had been generated on a single sequencing platform. Class I and class II HLA loci were covered by the typing at four-digit resolution. Typing coverage varied by locus: roughly 620-640 donors for A, B, C, DRB1 and DQB1; about 520 for DQA1; around 610 for DPA1; 450 to 480 for DPB1. Four to six DR-DQ haplotypes were handled as single units for association and clustering, since linkage in the cohort was strong. On average, around 200,000 unique TCR beta nucleotide sequences were sequenced per donor among 398 genotyped donors of the cohort, with around 19% of those sequences being non-productive.

This clone was picked up one time. Its antigen remains unidentified. Per-base quality was not reported, and no clone a single base away is much larger than it. The cohort was made up of under 800 healthy bone marrow donors. All cohort members were sampled while nominally healthy, although unrecorded immune exposures were likely present. The donor tested CMV seronegative, placing the donor among the 300 to 450 seronegative members of the cohort. A peripheral blood sample was provided by each donor, and peripheral blood mononuclear cells were used for TCR beta sequencing. Genomic DNA extraction from the blood cell samples was performed with the Qiagen DNeasy Blood Extraction Kit. The CDR3 sequence holds 10 residues, the cysteine and phenylalanine included. Of the read, only the CDR3 DNA is kept; its 30 bases are in frame from base 1. The germline V gene (reference sequence) specifies DFQATT as CDR1 and SNEGSKA as CDR2. Trimming at the junction amounts to 3 bases on V and 7 bases on J, and the germline ends lie 7 bases apart.

Findings and caveats that apply to the study as a whole: The classifier was reported to diagnose cytomegalovirus status with high specificity and sensitivity in both the original cohort and the validation cohort. A further reported finding was that TCR beta sequences accurately predicted the HLA-A and HLA-B alleles for most subjects in the first cohort. According to a later genetic analysis, donors in an Asian-associated ancestry cluster had fewer N-insertions in productive TCRs than the roughly 700-donor mean. It was suggested by the authors that the approach could potentially be generalized to other disease states and immunological phenotypes. Because the 87-base-pair reads could not distinguish some IMGT-functional V segments, including TRBV6-2 and TRBV6-3, those segments were excluded. The study gave a list of 150 to 200 TCR beta chains associated with cytomegalovirus. At a false discovery rate of 0.05, a later analysis linked 16,951 TCR beta sequences to specific HLA alleles. In an earlier analysis of about 550 of the donors, most TCR beta V segments were observed in productive rearrangements about 90% or about 30% of the time, broadly matching IMGT annotations. Correlated functional status among segregating V segments might reflect linkage disequilibrium, but an unknown experimental factor could not be ruled out. Because HLA typing was unavailable for some donors at each locus, only the typed subset was used in association tests. The presence/absence analyses assumed that sequencing depth was roughly uniform across donors, and that assumption may not be true. In a later analysis, several top co-occurrence clusters were reported to appear linked to parvovirus B19, influenza, CMV and Epstein-Barr virus. A cluster of highly shared sequence variants was judged likely to represent a technical artifact of the sequencing pipeline. When HLA alleles, especially DR and DQ, strongly co-occurred, attributing TCR associations to individual alleles was difficult. This cohort had only TCR beta chains sequenced, and the lack of alpha or paired-chain data limited which features could be detected. Because counts were too low, 15 or so rarely observed V segments, including chromosome 9 orphons, were excluded from the earlier analysis of several hundred of the donors. In a later analysis, most CMV-associated TCR beta chains were found to appear HLA-restricted, with HLA associations seemingly driven largely by CMV exposure. A few of the identified cytomegalovirus-associated TCR beta chains were confirmed in vitro to be specific for cytomegalovirus antigens. A later analysis found that TCR association rates varied across HLA loci, with DRB1 alleles showing the most associated TCRs and HLA-C alleles the fewest. For the cohort, immune exposure information was limited to CMV serostatus. Most TCR sequences were observed very rarely across donors, whereas some public TCRs were present in many individuals. In a later analysis, HLA-associated TCR beta chains showed more clonal expansion and lower generation probabilities than non-associated chains that were equally common. An association between a missense DCLRE1C variant and V-gene and J-gene trimming of TCR beta chains was found in a later genetic analysis and replicated in an independent cohort.

Libraries were constructed by the immunoSEQ multiplex PCR assay. For the multiplex PCR, a mixture combining 60 forward primers for TCR Vbeta segments and 13 reverse primers for TCR Jbeta segments was used. The CDR3 region of rearranged TCR beta genes was amplified from genomic DNA by a multiplex PCR assay. Amplified TCR beta libraries were sequenced as 87-base-pair reads on the Illumina HiSeq System. Per the authors' processing: In a later analysis, roughly 80 million unique TCR beta chains were counted across the approximately 640 repertoires, and about 10 million of these chains were shared by at least two donors. To remove PCR and sequencing errors, raw reads were error-corrected and collapsed into unique sequences using a nearest-neighbor algorithm that merged closely related sequences. CDR3 sequences were aligned to IMGT reference sequences to assign V, D and J gene segments. For a sequence to be retained, at least a six-nucleotide match to both a V gene segment and a J gene segment was required. A rearrangement was called productive if the CDR3 had no stop codons and remained in frame with V and J, and every other rearrangement was called non-productive. Following IMGT convention, CDR3 was defined as the stretch from the second conserved V-encoded cysteine to the conserved J-encoded phenylalanine. Sequences without an unambiguous match to a single V gene segment were excluded from the earlier analysis of about 600 of the donors. In an earlier analysis of some 590 of the donors, V segments were called functional above 56.7% productive rearrangements and were called segregating when the between-donor standard deviation exceeded 5%. A statistical classification framework was built to diagnose cytomegalovirus status from the catalog of TCR beta chain sequences. In a later analysis, V and J genes were assigned by comparing TCR nucleotide sequences against IMGT/GENE-DB human TR gene sequences. A later analysis assigned CDR3 sequences and most-parsimonious VDJ recombination scenarios with the TCRdist pipeline. A later analysis defined each TCR beta chain by its CDR3 amino acid sequence plus V-gene family, and excluded reads lacking a unique V-gene family. As a way to deal with suspected cross-contamination and a sequencing artifact, a later analysis dropped over 550 nucleotide sequences that were highly shared and had low generation probability. In a later analysis, a clonal expansion index for each public chain was calculated from normalized within-repertoire ranks of inferred template counts. Generation probabilities in a later analysis came from a VDJ recombination model fitted to out-of-frame rearrangements, and those results were checked against IGoR. In a later analysis, hypergeometric tests were used to score TCR-TCR, TCR-HLA and TCR-CMV co-occurrence, with a repertoire-size bias correction applied to TCR pairs. To estimate false discovery rates, a later analysis permuted the HLA or CMV assignments 20 times. In a later analysis, co-occurring TCRs were grouped using DBSCAN, with TCRdist sequence similarity added in when clustering inside HLA-allele-positive subsets. Repertoires with fewer than 30,000 or more than 120,000 public chains, plus five repertoires with anomalous nucleotide sharing, were excluded from co-occurrence clustering. In its TCRdb copy, this immuneACCESS table keeps in-frame sequences only and misses some clones. Where compared with another copy, unresolved V genes explain less than half of these, and the others have no known cause. V and J calls and clone size come straight from that table; D and trimming were deduced from the DNA. Counted in this sample were more than 150,000 clones; roughly four fifths of them appeared once. Over 1.5% of the sample lies in the top ten.

The chain couples TRBV20-1 to TRBJ2-7; the D gene cannot be named for sure. Sequences were obtained from PBMCs. This receptor was identified in a man aged 45-60 years in good health and CMV-seronegative. The CDR3 protein is CSASLEEQYF. The DNA reads TGCAGTGCTAGTCTAGAGGAGCAGTACTTC.